The clone carrying this T cell receptor (beta chain) has a handful of counts. Clones were read by immunoSEQ multiplex PCR, and TCRdb kept only the in-frame ones, dropping some. Counted here are 100,000 to 150,000 clones, over 80% occurring once; the ten biggest clones make up 5% to 6%. With 2 bases clipped from V and 4 bases from J, the junction kept 6 bases outside the gene matches. Germline CDR1 is LGHDT and CDR2 is YNNKEL (reference sequence). This CDR3 contains 15 residues. The sample is drawn from a study of T cell responses to AZD1222 COVID-19 vaccine. Study-wide background: Pooled samples include second doses given at about 4 or 12 weeks.

This specimen was peripheral blood, taken on day 0 of AZD1222 vaccination. The V and J genes are TRBV3-1 (or the pseudogene TRBV3-2) and TRBJ1-1, with 8 bases fitting TRBD1. This receptor was identified in an adult in good health. The CDR3 DNA follows: TGTGCCAGCAGCCAACGGTACAGGGGGGGCACTGAAGCTTTCTTT. Translating gives CASSQRYRGGTEAFF.